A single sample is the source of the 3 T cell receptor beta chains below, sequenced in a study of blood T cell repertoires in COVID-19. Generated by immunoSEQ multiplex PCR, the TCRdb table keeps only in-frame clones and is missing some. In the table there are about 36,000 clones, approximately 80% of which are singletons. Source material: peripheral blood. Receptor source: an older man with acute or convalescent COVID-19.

CDR3 coding DNA: TGTGCCAGCAGTTTATCGGGCGAGCAGTACTTC. Its translation is CASSLSGEQYF. The chain combines TRBV28 with TRBJ2-7; D is uncertain. This CDR3 spans 11 amino acids. Trimming took off 1 base at V and 6 bases at J, with 4 bases between the two ends. The germline CDR1 and CDR2 sequences are MDHEN and SYDVKM.

The CDR3 reads CASSLGTSGQETQYF. The CDR3 DNA reads TGCGCCAGCAGCTTGGGGACTAGCGGCCAAGAGACCCAGTACTTC. This chain joins TRBV5-1 and TRBJ2-5; the match to TRBD2 covers 10 bases. The V gene end was trimmed by 0 bases and the J gene end by 1 base; junction bases not matched to a gene: 0. This CDR3 region has 15 residues. CDR1 is SGHRS, CDR2 YFSETQ, per germline.

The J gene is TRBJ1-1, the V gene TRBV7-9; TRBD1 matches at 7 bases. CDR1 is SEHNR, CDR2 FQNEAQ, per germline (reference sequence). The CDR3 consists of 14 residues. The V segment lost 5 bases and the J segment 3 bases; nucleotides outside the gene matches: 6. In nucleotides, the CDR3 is TGTGCCAGCAGCGAAAGACAGGGAGACACTGAAGCTTTCTTT. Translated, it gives CASSERQGDTEAFF. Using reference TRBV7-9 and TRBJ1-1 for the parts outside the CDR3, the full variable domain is DTGVSQNPRHKITKRGQNVTFRCDPISEHNRLYWYRQTLGQGPEFLTYFQNEAQLEKSRLLSDRFSAERPKGSFSTLEIQRTEQGDSAMYLCASSERQGDTEAFFGQGTRLTVV.